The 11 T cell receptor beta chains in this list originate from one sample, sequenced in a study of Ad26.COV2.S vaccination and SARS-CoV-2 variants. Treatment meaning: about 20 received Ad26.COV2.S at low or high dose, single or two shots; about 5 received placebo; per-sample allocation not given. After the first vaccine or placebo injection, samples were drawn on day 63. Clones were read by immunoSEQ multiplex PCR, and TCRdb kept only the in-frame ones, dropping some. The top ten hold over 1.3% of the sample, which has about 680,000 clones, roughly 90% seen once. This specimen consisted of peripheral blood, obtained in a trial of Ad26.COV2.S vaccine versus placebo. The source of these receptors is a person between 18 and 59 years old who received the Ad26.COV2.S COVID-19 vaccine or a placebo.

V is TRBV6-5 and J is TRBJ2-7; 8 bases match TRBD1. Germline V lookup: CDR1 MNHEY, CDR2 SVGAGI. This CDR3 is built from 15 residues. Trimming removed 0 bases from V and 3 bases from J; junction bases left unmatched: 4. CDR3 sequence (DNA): TGTGCCAGCAGTTACTCGATACAGGGGGGCTACGAGCAGTACTTC. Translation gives CASSYSIQGGYEQYF.

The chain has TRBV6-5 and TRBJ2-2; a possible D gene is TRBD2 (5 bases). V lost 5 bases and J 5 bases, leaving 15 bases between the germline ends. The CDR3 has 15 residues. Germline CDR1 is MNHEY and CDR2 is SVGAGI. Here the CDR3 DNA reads TGTGCCAGCAGTAACCCTTACACTAGGACCGGGGAGCTGTTTTTT. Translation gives CASSNPYTRTGELFF.

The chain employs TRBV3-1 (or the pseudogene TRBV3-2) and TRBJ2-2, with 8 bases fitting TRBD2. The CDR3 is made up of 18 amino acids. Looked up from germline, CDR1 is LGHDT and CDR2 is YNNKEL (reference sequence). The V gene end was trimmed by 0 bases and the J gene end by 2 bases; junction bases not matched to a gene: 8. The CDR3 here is CASSQDREGVSNTGELFF. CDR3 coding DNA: TGTGCCAGCAGCCAAGATCGGGAGGGAGTGAGTAACACCGGGGAGCTGTTTTTT.

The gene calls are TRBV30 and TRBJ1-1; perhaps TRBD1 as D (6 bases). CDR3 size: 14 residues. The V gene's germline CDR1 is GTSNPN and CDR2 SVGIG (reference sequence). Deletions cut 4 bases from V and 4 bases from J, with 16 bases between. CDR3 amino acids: CAWNLGGGVTEAFF. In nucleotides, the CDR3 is TGTGCCTGGAATTTAGGAGGGGGTGTCACTGAAGCTTTCTTT.

The CDR3 here is CASSLKGFEQFF. CDR3 nucleotides: TGTGCCAGCAGCTTAAAAGGTTTCGAGCAGTTCTTC. The chain recombines TRBV7-9 with TRBJ2-1; D is ambiguous. V gave up 2 bases and J gave up 10 bases, with 9 bases separating them. Germline V CDR1 and CDR2: SEHNR, FQNEAQ (reference sequence). CDR3 length: 12 residues.

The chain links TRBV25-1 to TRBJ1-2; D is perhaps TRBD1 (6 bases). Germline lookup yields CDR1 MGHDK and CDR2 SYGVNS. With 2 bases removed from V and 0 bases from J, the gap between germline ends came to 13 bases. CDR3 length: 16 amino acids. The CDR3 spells CASSEVGGAANYGYTF. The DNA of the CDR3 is TGTGCCAGCAGTGAAGTGGGGGGGGCAGCTAACTATGGCTACACCTTC.

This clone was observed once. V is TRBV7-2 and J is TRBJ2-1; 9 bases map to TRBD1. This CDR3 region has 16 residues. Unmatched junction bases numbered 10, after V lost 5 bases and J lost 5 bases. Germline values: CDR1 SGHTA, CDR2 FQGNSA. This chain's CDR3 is CASSPRDRVRDNEQFF. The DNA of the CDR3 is TGTGCCAGCAGCCCGAGGGACAGGGTAAGGGACAATGAGCAGTTCTTC.

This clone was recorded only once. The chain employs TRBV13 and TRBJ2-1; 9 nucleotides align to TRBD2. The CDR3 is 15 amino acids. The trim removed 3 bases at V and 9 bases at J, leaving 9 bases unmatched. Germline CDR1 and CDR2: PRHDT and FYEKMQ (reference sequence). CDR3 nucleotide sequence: TGTGCCAGCAGCTTCTCGGGACTAGCAGTTGGTGAGCAGTTCTTC. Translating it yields CASSFSGLAVGEQFF. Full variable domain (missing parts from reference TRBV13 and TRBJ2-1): AAGVIQSPRHLIKEKRETATLKCYPIPRHDTVYWYQQGPGQDPQFLISFYEKMQSDKGSIPDRFSAQQFSDYHSELNMSSLELGDSALYFCASSFSGLAVGEQFFGPGTRLTVL.

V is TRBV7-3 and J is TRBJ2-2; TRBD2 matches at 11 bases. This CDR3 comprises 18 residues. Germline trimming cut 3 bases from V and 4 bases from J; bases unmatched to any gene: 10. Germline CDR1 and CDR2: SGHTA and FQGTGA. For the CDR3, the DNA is TGTGCCAGCAGCTTCCCTAGCGGGGGGAAATGGAGCACCGGGGAGCTGTTTTTT. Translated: CASSFPSGGKWSTGELFF.

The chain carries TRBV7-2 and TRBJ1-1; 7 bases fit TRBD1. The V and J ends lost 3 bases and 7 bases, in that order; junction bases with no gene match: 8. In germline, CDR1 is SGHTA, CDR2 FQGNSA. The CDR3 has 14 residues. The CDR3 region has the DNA TGTGCCAGCAGCTTCACAGGGGCAGGGATTGAAGCTTTCTTT. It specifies CASSFTGAGIEAFF.

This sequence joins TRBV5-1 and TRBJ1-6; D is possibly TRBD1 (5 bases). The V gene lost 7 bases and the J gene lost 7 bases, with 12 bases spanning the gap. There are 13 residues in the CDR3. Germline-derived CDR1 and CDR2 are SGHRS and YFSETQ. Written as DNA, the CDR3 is TGCGCCAGCCGACAGAGTACCAATTCACCCCTCCACTTT. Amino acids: CASRQSTNSPLHF.